This is a list of T cell receptor beta chains from one sample in a study of CD8 T cells in ankylosing spondylitis. MiXCR, applied by TCRdb to the 5' RACE reads, yields one record per CDR3 protein. The sample has about 240,000 distinct CDR3 sequences, 9.5% to 12% seen once. Sequencing input: blood, either unsorted or a sorted T cell fraction (not recorded which). These TCRs come from a male donor with ankylosing spondylitis or in good health (not recorded which). Both conserved end residues are part of each CDR3. A D gene is named only where the DNA matches it firmly. Expanded clones get a size class; other rows say once, few or many, or leave the size out.

v_gene	d_gene	j_gene	len	abundance	CDR3nt	CDR3aa
TRBV11-1	TRBD2	TRBJ2-1	18	.	TGTGCCAGCAGCTACTCGCGGGAGGAGTGGGTCTCCTACAATGAGCAGTTCTTC	CASSYSREEWVSYNEQFF
TRBV5-1	.	TRBJ2-5	13	many	TGCGCCAGCCGTCCCCAGGCGGGGGAGACCCAGTACTTC	CASRPQAGETQYF
TRBV5-6	.	TRBJ2-7	15	.	TGTGCCAGCAGCCTTTCCACAGAGATCACCTACGAGCAGTACTTC	CASSLSTEITYEQYF
TRBV7-3	.	TRBJ2-1	15	few	TGTGCCAGCAGCTTAAGGCTGAGCTCCTACAATGAGCAGTTCTTC	CASSLRLSSYNEQFF
TRBV28	.	TRBJ1-1	14	many	TGTGCCAGCAGACGAGGAGGCGAGGGCACTGAAGCTTTCTTT	CASRRGGEGTEAFF
TRBV7-2	.	TRBJ1-5	16	.	TGTGCCAGCAGCCCCTGGGGGAGGGGGAGCAGGCAGCCCCAGCATTTT	CASSPWGRGSRQPQHF
TRBV14	TRBD1	TRBJ2-1	15	.	TGTGCCAGCAGCCTGCGGACAGGGGTCTACAATGAGCAGTTCTTC	CASSLRTGVYNEQFF
TRBV20-1	TRBD2	TRBJ2-5	15	many	TGCAGTGCCGGGACTAGCGGGAGTTGGCAAGAGACCCAGTACTTC	CSAGTSGSWQETQYF
TRBV10-3	TRBD2	TRBJ2-2	15	many	TGTGCCATCTCGGCGGGGGGGCGAAACACCGGGGAGCTGTTTTTT	CAISAGGRNTGELFF
TRBV7-2	.	TRBJ2-1	15	once	TGTGCCAGCAGCTCGGACGGCCTCTCCTACAATGAGCAGTTCTTC	CASSSDGLSYNEQFF
TRBV5-1	.	TRBJ2-3	13	many	TGCGCCAGCAGCTTTTCCCCGTCGGATACGCAGTATTTT	CASSFSPSDTQYF
TRBV20-1	.	TRBJ2-1	12	.	TGCAGTGCTGCCTCCGGCTACAATGAGCAGTTCTTC	CSAASGYNEQFF
TRBV29-1	.	TRBJ1-1	12	few	TGCAGCGCCCGGAGGGGGAACACTGAAGCTTTCTTT	CSARRGNTEAFF
TRBV9	.	TRBJ2-5	13	many	TGTGCCAGCAGCGTAGCTAGCCAAGAGACCCAGTACTTC	CASSVASQETQYF
TRBV19	.	TRBJ2-6	16	.	TGTGCCAGTAGTATAGGAGGTGTATCTGGGGCCAACGTCCTGACTTTC	CASSIGGVSGANVLTF
TRBV4-2	TRBD1	TRBJ2-1	16	.	TGTGCCAGCAGCCGGCTAAAGGGACAGGGGGCCGATGAGCAGTTCTTC	CASSRLKGQGADEQFF
TRBV2	TRBD1	TRBJ2-1	16	.	TGTGCCAGCTCCCCTCTCGGGCGGACAGGGGGTGGTGAGCAGTTCTTC	CASSPLGRTGGGEQFF
TRBV29-1	.	TRBJ2-5	13	.	TGCAGCGTCCGCCTAAGGCCAGGAGAGACCCAGTACTTC	CSVRLRPGETQYF
TRBV5-1	TRBD2	TRBJ2-7	17	many	TGCGCCAGCAGCTTTTTTCGGACTAGCGGGAGCGGCTACGAGCAGTACTTC	CASSFFRTSGSGYEQYF
TRBV5-1	.	TRBJ1-2	15	.	TGCGCCAGCAGCTCGGACGGACAGAGTAACTATGGCTACACCTTC	CASSSDGQSNYGYTF
TRBV19	TRBD1	TRBJ1-2	13	few	TGTGCCAGTACCGGACAGGGACTAGGTGGCTACACCTTC	CASTGQGLGGYTF
TRBV5-1	TRBD2	TRBJ2-1	15	.	TGCGCCAGCAGCTTGGTAGCGGGAGAGGGCAATGAGCAGTTCTTC	CASSLVAGEGNEQFF
TRBV2	.	TRBJ1-2	11	.	TGTGCCAGTCAGGGATATGGTGGCTACACCTTC	CASQGYGGYTF
TRBV29-1	.	TRBJ1-1	12	.	TGCAGCGTAGGGACATTGAACACTGAAGCTTTCTTT	CSVGTLNTEAFF
TRBV7-9	TRBD2	TRBJ2-1	15	few	TGTGCCAGCAGCCGGGAGGGCCTATGGGTTTATGAGCAGTTCTTC	CASSREGLWVYEQFF
TRBV12-3/TRBV12-4	.	TRBJ2-5	16	many	TGTGCCAGCAGTCAACGAGGACGGGGCTCGTGGGGGGCCCAGTACTTC	CASSQRGRGSWGAQYF
TRBV20-1	TRBD1	TRBJ2-4	13	many	TGCAGTGCTAACTCCGGGACAGGACCCATTCAGTACTTC	CSANSGTGPIQYF